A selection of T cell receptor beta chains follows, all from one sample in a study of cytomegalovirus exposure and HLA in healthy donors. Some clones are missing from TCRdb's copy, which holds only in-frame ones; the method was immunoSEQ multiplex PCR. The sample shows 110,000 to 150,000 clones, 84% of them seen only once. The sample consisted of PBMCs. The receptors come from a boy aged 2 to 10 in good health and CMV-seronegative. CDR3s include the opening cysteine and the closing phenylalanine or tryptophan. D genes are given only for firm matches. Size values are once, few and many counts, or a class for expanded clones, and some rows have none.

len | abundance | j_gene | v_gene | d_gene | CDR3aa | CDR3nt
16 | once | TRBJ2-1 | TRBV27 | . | CASSPLQSGRYNEQFF | TGTGCCAGCAGTCCCCTGCAGAGCGGGCGCTACAATGAGCAGTTCTTC
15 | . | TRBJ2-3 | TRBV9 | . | CASSVLAGSTDTQYF | TGTGCCAGCAGCGTCCTGGCGGGGAGCACAGATACGCAGTATTTT
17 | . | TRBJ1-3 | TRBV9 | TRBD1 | CASSKQDRGASGNTIYF | TGTGCCAGCAGCAAACAAGACAGGGGAGCCTCTGGAAACACCATATATTTT
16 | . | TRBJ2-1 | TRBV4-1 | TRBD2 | CASSHPGRERYNEQFF | TGCGCCAGCAGCCACCCTGGGAGGGAGAGATACAATGAGCAGTTCTTC
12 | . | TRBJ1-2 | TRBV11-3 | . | CASSPNREGYTF | TGTGCCAGCAGCCCGAACAGGGAGGGCTACACCTTC
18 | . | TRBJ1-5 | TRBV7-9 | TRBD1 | CASSQANMGQGGNQPQHF | TGTGCCAGCAGCCAAGCAAATATGGGACAGGGAGGCAATCAGCCCCAGCATTTT
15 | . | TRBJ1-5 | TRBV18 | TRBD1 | CASSPKGQSNQPQHF | TGTGCCAGCTCACCAAAGGGACAGAGCAATCAGCCCCAGCATTTT
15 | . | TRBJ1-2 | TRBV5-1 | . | CASSLARVDYYGYTF | TGCGCCAGCAGCTTGGCCAGGGTTGACTACTATGGCTACACCTTC
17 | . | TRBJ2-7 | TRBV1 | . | CTSSQDPLELASGEQYF | TGCACCAGCAGCCAAGATCCTCTCGAACTAGCGTCTGGCGAGCAGTACTTC
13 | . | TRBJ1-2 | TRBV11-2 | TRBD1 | CASSPQGGYGYTF | TGTGCCAGCAGCCCACAGGGGGGGTATGGCTACACCTTC
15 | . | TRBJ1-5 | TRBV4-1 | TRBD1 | CASSPQQGTNQPQHF | TGCGCCAGCAGCCCCCAACAGGGGACGAATCAGCCCCAGCATTTT
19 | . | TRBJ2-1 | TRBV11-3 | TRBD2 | CASSQRYPTTSAQNNEQFF | TGTGCCAGCAGCCAAAGATACCCCACGACTAGCGCCCAGAACAATGAGCAGTTCTTC
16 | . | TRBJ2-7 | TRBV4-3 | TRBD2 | CASSQAPLAGAYEQYF | TGCGCCAGCAGCCAAGCACCCTTAGCGGGAGCGTACGAGCAGTACTTC
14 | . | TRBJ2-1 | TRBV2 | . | CASSEDLGWAEQFF | TGTGCCAGCAGTGAAGACTTGGGCTGGGCTGAGCAGTTCTTC
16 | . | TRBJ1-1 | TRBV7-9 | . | CASSLGFAGQNTEAFF | TGTGCCAGCAGCTTAGGATTCGCAGGACAGAACACTGAAGCTTTCTTT
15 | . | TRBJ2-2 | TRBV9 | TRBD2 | CASSVGGGNTGELFF | TGTGCCAGCAGCGTAGGCGGGGGGAACACCGGGGAGCTGTTTTTT
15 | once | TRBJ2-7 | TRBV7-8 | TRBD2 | CASSLGETSIHEQYF | TGTGCCAGCAGCTTAGGGGAGACTAGCATCCACGAGCAGTACTTC
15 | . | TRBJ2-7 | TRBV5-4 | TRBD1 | CASSLGGQGNYEQYF | TGTGCCAGCAGCTTGGGGGGACAGGGAAACTACGAGCAGTACTTC
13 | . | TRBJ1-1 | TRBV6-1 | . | CASNVIRDTEAFF | TGTGCCAGCAACGTGATCCGAGACACTGAAGCTTTCTTT
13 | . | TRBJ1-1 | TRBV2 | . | CASSGDSNTEAFF | TGTGCCAGCAGTGGTGACAGCAACACTGAAGCTTTCTTT
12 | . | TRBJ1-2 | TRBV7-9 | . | CASSPGGGGYTF | TGTGCCAGCAGCCCGGGAGGTGGGGGCTACACCTTC
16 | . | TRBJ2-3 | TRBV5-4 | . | CASSLGPSRLTDTQYF | TGTGCCAGCAGCTTGGGGCCCTCCCGCCTCACAGATACGCAGTATTTT
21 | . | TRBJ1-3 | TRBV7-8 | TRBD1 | CASSLGIPGQGIGSSGNTIYF | TGTGCCAGCAGCTTAGGTATCCCGGGACAGGGGATTGGAAGCTCTGGAAACACCATATATTTT
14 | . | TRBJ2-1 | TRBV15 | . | CATSRAENNNEQFF | TGTGCCACCAGCAGAGCCGAGAATAACAATGAGCAGTTCTTC
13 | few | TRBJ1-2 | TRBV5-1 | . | CASSLGQSYGYTF | TGCGCCAGCAGCTTGGGACAGAGCTATGGCTACACCTTC
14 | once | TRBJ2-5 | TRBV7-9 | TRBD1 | CASSLRDRPETQYF | TGTGCCAGCAGCCTAAGGGACAGGCCCGAGACCCAGTACTTC
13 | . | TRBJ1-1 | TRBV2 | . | CASRPDSSTEAFF | TGTGCCAGCAGACCCGACAGTAGCACTGAAGCTTTCTTT
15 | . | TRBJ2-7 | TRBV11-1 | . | CASSLEWGPSYEQYF | TGTGCCAGCAGCTTAGAGTGGGGGCCTTCCTACGAGCAGTACTTC
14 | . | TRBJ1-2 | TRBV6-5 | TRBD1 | CASKKGQGLGGYTF | TGTGCCAGCAAAAAAGGACAGGGTTTGGGGGGCTACACCTTC
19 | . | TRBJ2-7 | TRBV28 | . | CASSPPVVRTSTRGYEQYF | TGTGCCAGCAGTCCTCCTGTAGTTCGGACTTCTACGCGCGGCTACGAGCAGTACTTC
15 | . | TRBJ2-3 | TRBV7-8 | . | CASSLLQGPTDTQYF | TGTGCCAGCAGTCTACTACAGGGCCCCACAGATACGCAGTATTTT
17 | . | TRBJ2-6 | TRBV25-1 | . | CASSEAGTSSGANVLTF | TGTGCCAGCAGTGAGGCAGGTACCAGCTCTGGGGCCAACGTCCTGACTTTC
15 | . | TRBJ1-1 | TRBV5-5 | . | CASSLETGEDNEAFF | TGTGCCAGCAGCTTGGAGACAGGCGAGGACAATGAAGCTTTCTTT
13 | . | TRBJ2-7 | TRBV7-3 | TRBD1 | CASSKGQGYEQYF | TGTGCCAGCAGCAAGGGACAGGGCTACGAGCAGTACTTC
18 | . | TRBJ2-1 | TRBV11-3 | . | CASSLPQGRGSSDREQFF | TGTGCCAGCAGCCTACCCCAAGGAAGGGGTTCAAGCGACCGGGAGCAGTTCTTC
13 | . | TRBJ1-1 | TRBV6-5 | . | CASSLGGGTEAFF | TGTGCCAGCAGTTTGGGGGGTGGCACTGAAGCTTTCTTT
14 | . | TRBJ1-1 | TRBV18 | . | CASSPKQGTPEAFF | TGTGCCAGCTCTCCGAAACAGGGTACTCCTGAAGCTTTCTTT
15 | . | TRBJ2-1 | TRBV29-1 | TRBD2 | CSGEGLAGVIDEQFF | TGCAGCGGTGAGGGACTAGCGGGAGTAATCGATGAGCAGTTCTTC
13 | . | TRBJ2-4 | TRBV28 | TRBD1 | CASSDRVFHIQYF | TGTGCCAGCTCAGACAGGGTATTCCACATTCAGTACTTC
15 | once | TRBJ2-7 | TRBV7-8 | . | CASRNISRGSNEQYF | TGTGCCAGCAGAAACATAAGCAGGGGTAGTAACGAGCAGTACTTC
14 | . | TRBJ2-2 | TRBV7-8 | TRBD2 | CASSEGLDTGELFF | TGTGCCAGCAGCGAGGGACTAGACACCGGGGAGCTGTTTTTT
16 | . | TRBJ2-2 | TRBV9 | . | CASSAGVMTNTGELFF | TGTGCCAGCAGCGCCGGTGTCATGACGAACACCGGGGAGCTGTTTTTT
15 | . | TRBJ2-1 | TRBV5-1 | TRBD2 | CASSPTSGAYNEQFF | TGCGCCAGCAGCCCCACTAGCGGTGCCTACAATGAGCAGTTCTTC
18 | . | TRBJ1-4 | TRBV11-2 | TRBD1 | CASSYYLGQGKTNEKLFF | TGTGCCAGCAGCTACTATTTAGGACAGGGCAAAACTAATGAAAAACTGTTTTTT
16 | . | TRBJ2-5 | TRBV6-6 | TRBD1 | CASSRAETGFPETQYF | TGTGCCAGCAGTCGTGCCGAGACAGGGTTTCCAGAGACCCAGTACTTC
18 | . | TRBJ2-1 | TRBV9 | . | CASSETLQAAQAYNEQFF | TGTGCCAGCAGCGAGACCCTCCAAGCGGCACAAGCCTACAATGAGCAGTTCTTC
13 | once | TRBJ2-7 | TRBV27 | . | CASSRSGSYEQYF | TGTGCCAGCAGCCGTTCCGGGTCCTACGAGCAGTACTTC
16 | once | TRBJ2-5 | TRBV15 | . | CATSRATMGAQETQYF | TGTGCCACCAGCAGAGCTACAATGGGGGCGCAAGAGACCCAGTACTTC
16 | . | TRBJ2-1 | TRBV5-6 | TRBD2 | CASSPWTWAGGTSQFF | TGTGCCAGCAGCCCTTGGACGTGGGCGGGAGGGACTTCTCAGTTCTTC
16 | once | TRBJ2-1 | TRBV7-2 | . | CASSSSGPSRGHEQFF | TGTGCCAGCAGCTCCTCCGGGCCATCTCGGGGTCATGAGCAGTTCTTC
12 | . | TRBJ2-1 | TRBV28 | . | CASRSYYNEQFF | TGTGCCAGCAGGTCTTATTACAATGAGCAGTTCTTC
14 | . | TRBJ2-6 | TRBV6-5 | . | CASSRTARANVLTF | TGTGCCAGCAGTCGGACAGCTAGGGCCAACGTCCTGACTTTC
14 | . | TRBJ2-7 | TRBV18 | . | CASSPREIFSEQYF | TGTGCCAGCTCACCTCGGGAGATCTTCAGCGAGCAGTACTTC
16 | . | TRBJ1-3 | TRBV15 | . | CATRGWGTSSGNTIYF | TGTGCCACCAGGGGCTGGGGGACTAGCTCTGGAAACACCATATATTTT
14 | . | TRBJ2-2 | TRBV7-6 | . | CASSLASITGELFF | TGTGCCAGCAGCTTAGCTTCTATTACCGGGGAGCTGTTTTTT